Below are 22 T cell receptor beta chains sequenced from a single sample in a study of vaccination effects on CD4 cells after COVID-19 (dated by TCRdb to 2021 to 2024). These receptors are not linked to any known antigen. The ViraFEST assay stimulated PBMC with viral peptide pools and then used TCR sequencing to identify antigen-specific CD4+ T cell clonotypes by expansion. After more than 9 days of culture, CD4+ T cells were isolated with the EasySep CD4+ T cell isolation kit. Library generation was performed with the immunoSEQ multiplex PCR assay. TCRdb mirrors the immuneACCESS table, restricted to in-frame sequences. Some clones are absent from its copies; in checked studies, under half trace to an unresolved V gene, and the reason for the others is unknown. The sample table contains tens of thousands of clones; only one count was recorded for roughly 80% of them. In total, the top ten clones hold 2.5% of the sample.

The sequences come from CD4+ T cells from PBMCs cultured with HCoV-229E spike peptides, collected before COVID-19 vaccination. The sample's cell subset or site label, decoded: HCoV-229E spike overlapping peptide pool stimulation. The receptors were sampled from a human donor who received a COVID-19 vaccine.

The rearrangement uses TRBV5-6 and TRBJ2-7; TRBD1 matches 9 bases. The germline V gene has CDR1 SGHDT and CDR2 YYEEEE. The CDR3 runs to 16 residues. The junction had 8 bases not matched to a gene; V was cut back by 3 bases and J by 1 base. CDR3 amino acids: CASSSGLGTGSYEQYV. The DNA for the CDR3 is TGTGCCAGCAGCTCTGGTCTCGGGACAGGGTCCTACGAGCAGTACGTC.

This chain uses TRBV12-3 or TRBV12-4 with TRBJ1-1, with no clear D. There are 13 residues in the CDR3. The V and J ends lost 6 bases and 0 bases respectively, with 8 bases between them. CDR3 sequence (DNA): TGTGCCAGCAGCCCGGGGATGAACACTGAAGCTTTCTTT. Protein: CASSPGMNTEAFF.

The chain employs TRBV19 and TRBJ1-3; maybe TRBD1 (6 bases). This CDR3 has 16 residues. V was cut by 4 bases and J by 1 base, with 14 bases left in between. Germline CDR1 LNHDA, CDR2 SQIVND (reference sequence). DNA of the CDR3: TGTGCCAGTAGTAGTCTCCGGACAGTTTCTGGAAACACCATATATTTT. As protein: CASSSLRTVSGNTIYF.

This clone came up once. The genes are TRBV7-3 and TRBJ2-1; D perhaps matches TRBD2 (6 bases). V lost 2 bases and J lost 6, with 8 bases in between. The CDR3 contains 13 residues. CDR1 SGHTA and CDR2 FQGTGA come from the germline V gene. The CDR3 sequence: CASSLRDSNEQFF. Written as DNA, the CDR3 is TGTGCCAGCAGCTTACGGGACTCCAATGAGCAGTTCTTC.

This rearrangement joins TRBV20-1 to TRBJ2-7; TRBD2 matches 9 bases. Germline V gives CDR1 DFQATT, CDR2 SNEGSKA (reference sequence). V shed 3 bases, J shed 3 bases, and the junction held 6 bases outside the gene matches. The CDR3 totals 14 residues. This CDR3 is CSASPGRGGYEQYV. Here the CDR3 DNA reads TGCAGTGCTAGTCCGGGGCGGGGGGGCTACGAGCAGTACGTC.

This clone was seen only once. Here the CDR3 DNA reads TGCGCCAGCAGCTGGGGGACAGGGGGGGGAGAGACCCAGTACTTC. It codes for CASSWGTGGGETQYF. This chain links TRBV5-1 with TRBJ2-5; 11 nucleotides match TRBD1. CDR3 length: 15 amino acids. In germline, CDR1 is SGHRS, CDR2 YFSETQ. The V segment lost 3 bases and the J segment 4 bases; nucleotides outside the gene matches: 5. The entire variable domain, with the rest obtained from reference TRBV5-1 and TRBJ2-5, is as follows: KAGVTQTPRYLIKTRGQQVTLSCSPISGHRSVSWYQQTPGQGLQFLFEYFSETQRNKGNFPGRFSGRQFSNSRSEMNVSTLELGDSALYLCASSWGTGGGETQYFGPGTRLLVL.

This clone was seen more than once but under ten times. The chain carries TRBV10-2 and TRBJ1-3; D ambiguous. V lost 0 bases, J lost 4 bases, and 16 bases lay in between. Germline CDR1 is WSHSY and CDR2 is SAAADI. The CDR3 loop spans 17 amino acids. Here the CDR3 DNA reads TGCGCCAGCAGTGAGTCGGGCAGCCCAGGCTCCGGAAACACCATATATTTT. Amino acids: CASSESGSPGSGNTIYF.

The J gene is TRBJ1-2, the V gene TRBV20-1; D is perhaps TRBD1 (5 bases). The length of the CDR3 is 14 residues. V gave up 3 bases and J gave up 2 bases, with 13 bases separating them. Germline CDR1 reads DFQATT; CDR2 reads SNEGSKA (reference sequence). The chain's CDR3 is CSASGWEGNYGYTF. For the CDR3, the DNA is TGCAGTGCTAGTGGTTGGGAGGGGAACTATGGCTACACCTTC.

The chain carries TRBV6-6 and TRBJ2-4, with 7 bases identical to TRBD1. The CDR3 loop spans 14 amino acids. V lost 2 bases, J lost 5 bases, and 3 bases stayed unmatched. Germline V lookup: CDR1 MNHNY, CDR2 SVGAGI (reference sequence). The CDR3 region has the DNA TGTGCCAGCAGTTACAAGGGGGCCCAAAACATTCAGTACTTC. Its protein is CASSYKGAQNIQYF.

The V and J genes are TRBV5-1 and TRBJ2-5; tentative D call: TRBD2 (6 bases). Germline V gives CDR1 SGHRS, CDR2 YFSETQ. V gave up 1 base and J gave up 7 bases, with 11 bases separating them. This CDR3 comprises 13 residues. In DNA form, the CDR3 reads TGCGCCAGCAGCTTGTCGGGGGACCGGACCCAGTACTTC. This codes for CASSLSGDRTQYF.

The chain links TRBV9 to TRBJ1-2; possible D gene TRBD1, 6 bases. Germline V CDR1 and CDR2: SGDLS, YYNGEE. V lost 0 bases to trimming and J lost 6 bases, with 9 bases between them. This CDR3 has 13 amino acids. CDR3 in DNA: TGTGCCAGCAGCGTAGAGGGGGGGGATGGCTACACCTTC. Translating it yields CASSVEGGDGYTF. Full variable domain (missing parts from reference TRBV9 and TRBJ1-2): DSGVTQTPKHLITATGQRVTLRCSPRSGDLSVYWYQQSLDQGLQFLIQYYNGEERAKGNILERFSAQQFPDLHSELNLSSLELGDSALYFCASSVEGGDGYTFGSGTRLTVV.

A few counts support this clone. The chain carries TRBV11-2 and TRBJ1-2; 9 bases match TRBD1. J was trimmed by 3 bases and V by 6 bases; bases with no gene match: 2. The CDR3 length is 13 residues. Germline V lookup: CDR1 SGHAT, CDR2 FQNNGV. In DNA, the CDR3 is TGTGCCAGCAGTACAGGGGGCTACTATGGCTACACCTTC. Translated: CASSTGGYYGYTF.

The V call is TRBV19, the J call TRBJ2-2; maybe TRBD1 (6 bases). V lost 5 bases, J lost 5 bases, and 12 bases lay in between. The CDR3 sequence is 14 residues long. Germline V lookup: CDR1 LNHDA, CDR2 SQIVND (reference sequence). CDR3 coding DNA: TGTGCCAGTAGTTCTACACAGGGAACCGGGGAGCTGTTTTTT. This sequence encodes CASSSTQGTGELFF.

CDR3 DNA: TGTGCCAGTAGTATAAAGGGATATGGCTACACCTTC. This translates into CASSIKGYGYTF. The chain recombines TRBV19 with TRBJ1-2; D not resolved. Germline V gives CDR1 LNHDA, CDR2 SQIVND (reference sequence). This CDR3 is built from 12 residues. Trimming removed 2 bases at V and 5 bases at J, with 6 bases between.

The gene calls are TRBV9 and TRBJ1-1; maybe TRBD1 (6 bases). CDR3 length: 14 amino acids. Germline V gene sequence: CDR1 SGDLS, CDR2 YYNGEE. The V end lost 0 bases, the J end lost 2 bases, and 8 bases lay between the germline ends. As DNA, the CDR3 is TGTGCCAGCAGCGTAGAAGGGGGAAACACTGAAGCTTTCTTT. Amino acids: CASSVEGGNTEAFF.

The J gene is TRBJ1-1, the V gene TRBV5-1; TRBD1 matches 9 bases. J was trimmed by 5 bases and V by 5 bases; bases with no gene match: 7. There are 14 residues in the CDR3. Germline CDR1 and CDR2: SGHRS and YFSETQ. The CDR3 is CASSSTGGRTEAFF. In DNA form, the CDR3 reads TGCGCCAGCAGTTCAACAGGGGGCCGAACTGAAGCTTTCTTT.

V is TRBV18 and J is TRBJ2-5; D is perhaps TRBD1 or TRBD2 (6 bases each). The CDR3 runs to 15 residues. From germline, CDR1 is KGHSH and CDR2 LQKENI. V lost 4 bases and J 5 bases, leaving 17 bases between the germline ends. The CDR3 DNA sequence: TGTGCCAGCTCACTGGGACACAAAAGCGGGGAGACCCAGTACTTC. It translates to CASSLGHKSGETQYF.

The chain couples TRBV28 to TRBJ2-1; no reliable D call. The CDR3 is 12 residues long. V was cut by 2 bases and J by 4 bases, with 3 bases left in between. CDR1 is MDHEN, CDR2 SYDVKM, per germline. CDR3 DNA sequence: TGTGCCAGCAGTTTACAGTACAATGAGCAGTTCTTC. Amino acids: CASSLQYNEQFF.

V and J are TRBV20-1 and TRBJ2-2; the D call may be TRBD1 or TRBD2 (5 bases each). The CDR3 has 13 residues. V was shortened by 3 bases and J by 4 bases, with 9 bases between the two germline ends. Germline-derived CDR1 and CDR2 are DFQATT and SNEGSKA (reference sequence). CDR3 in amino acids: CSASRGPTGELFF. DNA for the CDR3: TGCAGTGCTAGTCGGGGCCCCACCGGGGAGCTGTTTTTT.

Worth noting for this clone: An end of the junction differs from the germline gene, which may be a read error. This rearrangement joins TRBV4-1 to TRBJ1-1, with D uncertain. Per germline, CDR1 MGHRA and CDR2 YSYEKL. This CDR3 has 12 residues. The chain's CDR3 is CASSKENTEAFF. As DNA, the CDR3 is TGCGCCAGCAGCAAAGAGAACACTGAAGCTTTCTTT.

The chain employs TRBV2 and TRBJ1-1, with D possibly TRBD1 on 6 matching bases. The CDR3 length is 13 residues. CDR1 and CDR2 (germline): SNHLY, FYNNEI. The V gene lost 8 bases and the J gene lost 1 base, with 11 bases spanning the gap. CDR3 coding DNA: TGTGCCAGCGGTCGACAGGAGAACACTGAAGCTTTCTTT. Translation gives CASGRQENTEAFF.

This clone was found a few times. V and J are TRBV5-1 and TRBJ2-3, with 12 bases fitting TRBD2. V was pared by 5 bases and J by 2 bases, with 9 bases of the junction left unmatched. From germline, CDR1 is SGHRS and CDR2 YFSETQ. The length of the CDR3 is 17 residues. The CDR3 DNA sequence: TGCGCCAGCAGTACCTCCCGGACTAGCGGGGACACAGATACGCAGTATTTT. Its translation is CASSTSRTSGDTDTQYF.